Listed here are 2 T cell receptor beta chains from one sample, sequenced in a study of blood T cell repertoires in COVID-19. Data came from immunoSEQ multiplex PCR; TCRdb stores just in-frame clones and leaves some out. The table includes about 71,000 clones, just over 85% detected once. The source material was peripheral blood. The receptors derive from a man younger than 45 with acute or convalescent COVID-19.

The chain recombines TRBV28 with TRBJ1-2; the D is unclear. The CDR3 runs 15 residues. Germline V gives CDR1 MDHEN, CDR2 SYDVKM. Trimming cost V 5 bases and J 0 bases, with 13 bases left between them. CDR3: CASSPGGRTNYGYTF. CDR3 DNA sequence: TGTGCCAGCAGTCCAGGTGGGAGGACTAACTATGGCTACACCTTC.

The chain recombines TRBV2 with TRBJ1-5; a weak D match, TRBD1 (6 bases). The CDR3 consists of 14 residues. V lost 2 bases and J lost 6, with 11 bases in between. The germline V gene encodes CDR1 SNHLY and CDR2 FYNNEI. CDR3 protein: CASSENRVSQPQHF. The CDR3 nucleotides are TGTGCCAGCAGTGAAAACAGGGTTTCTCAGCCCCAGCATTTT.